This paragraph covers one T cell receptor (beta chain) sequence. CDR1 and CDR2 from the germline V gene are WSHSY and SAAADI. The CDR3 sequence is 13 residues long. UMI-labeled 5' RACE yielded the TRB cDNA libraries. Using the 5' RACE reads, TCRdb records one entry per CDR3 protein without DNA. The table lists over 35,000 distinct CDR3 sequences, with 2% to 3% in the top ten. The sample belongs to a study of CXCR3-negative and CXCR3-positive naive CD8 T cells. Identification of naive CD8+ T cells rested on CD45RO-CCR7+CD27+CD95- status. The chain links TRBV10-2 to TRBJ1-1. The source material was naive CXCR3- CD8+ T cells from blood. Subset meaning: CD45RO-CCR7+CD27+CD95- naive CD8+ T cells lacking CXCR3 (TNR3-). This sequence originates from a human donor in good health. Some clones in this sample may be carry-over from other donors' samples. CDR3 residues: CASSESVGTEAFF.